The source of this T cell receptor (beta chain) is a study of blood T cells in healthy people across ages. The CDR3 spans 15 residues. The germline V gene encodes CDR1 SGHDT and CDR2 YYEEEE. Donors were systemically healthy Caucasian individuals from Russia aged about 6 to 95 years. A note on this clonotype: The target antigen is unknown.

Primers used in a second PCR of about 6 to 11 cycles were a sample-barcoded 5' primer and a J-beta primer mix. Each CDR3 protein gets one entry after TCRdb re-called the 5' RACE reads with MiXCR. Among approximately 600,000 distinct CDR3 sequences listed, 58% were seen once. Study conclusions and caveats: Long-lived donors exceeded aged donors in naive CD4+ cells and diversity. As age increased, TCR beta diversity per million T cells fell in a roughly linear fashion. A strong correlation was found between TCR beta diversity and the percentage of naive T cells.

The chain has TRBV5-6 and TRBJ2-5; the match to TRBD1 covers 8 bases. The closer fit of TRBJ2-7 to the DNA end suggests the J call may be wrong. The sequenced sample consisted of blood. This TCR derives from a man in his 60s in good health. The CDR3 region is CASSLGSRGLYEQYF. DNA for the CDR3: TGTGCCAGCAGCTTGGGTAGCAGGGGGCTATACGAGCAGTACTTC.